This T cell receptor (beta chain) was documented in a study of T cells after yellow fever vaccination. Study-level information: The authors prepared low-cell-number fractions using SMART-Seq v4 Ultra Low Input.

This clonotype was picked up many times. Its antigen is still unknown. Broader study findings: The appearance of a small share of clonotypes in both CD4 and CD8 compartments was observed. Primary-vaccination clones mostly resurfaced post-booster (about 96% CD4, roughly 90% CD8).

A process of 5'RACE template switching, which added a universal primer site and UMIs, was used to make TCR cDNA. Each CDR3 protein gets one entry after TCRdb re-called the 5' RACE reads with MiXCR. The sample has around 100,000 distinct CDR3 sequences, 8.4% seen once; the top ten hold less than 30%. The CDR3 runs 19 residues. The germline V gene encodes CDR1 LGHNA and CDR2 YNFKEQ. V was pared by 3 bases and J by 3 bases, with 21 bases between. Sequencing was performed on CD8+ T cells sorted from PBMCs, taken 45 days after the yellow fever booster vaccination. This TCR was recovered from a man aged 25-45 years who received the YFV17D yellow fever vaccine. The genes are TRBV4-2 and TRBJ2-6; D possibly uses TRBD1 or TRBD2 (5 bases each). CDR3 sequence reads: CASSHPWGKLYFGANVLTF. CDR3 bases: TGTGCCAGCAGCCACCCTTGGGGGAAGTTGTACTTTGGGGCCAACGTCCTGACTTTC.